There are a few counts of the clone carrying this TCR beta chain. The data derive from a study of blood T cells in healthy people across ages. V shed 6 bases and J shed 6 bases, with 15 bases lying between them. Germline CDR1 is MDHEN and CDR2 is SYDVKM. This CDR3 has 14 residues. The authors ran a second PCR of roughly 6 to 11 cycles using a sample-barcoded 5' primer and a J-beta primer mix. MiXCR, run by TCRdb on the 5' RACE reads, gives a single entry per CDR3 protein. The sample has 650,000 to 900,000 distinct CDR3 sequences, around 62% seen once. Samples each had at least 5.5 micrograms of total RNA extracted.

The chain uses TRBV28 and TRBJ2-1; D might be TRBD2 (6 bases). Sequencing was performed on blood. This clonotype originated in a young man in good health. The DNA of the CDR3 is TGTGCCAGCAGCCTCCCGGGACTTATCAATGAGCAGTTCTTC. Translation: CASSLPGLINEQFF. Full variable domain (remainder filled in from reference TRBV28 and TRBJ2-1): DVKVTQSSRYLVKRTGEKVFLECVQDMDHENMFWYRQDPGLGLRLIYFSYDVKMKEKGDIPEGYSVSREKKERFSLILESASTNQTSMYLCASSLPGLINEQFFGPGTRLTVL.